The 21 T cell receptor beta chains below all came from one sample that was sequenced in a study of T cell responses to AZD1222 COVID-19 vaccine. Profiling relied on immunoSEQ multiplex PCR, and the TCRdb table lists in-frame clones only, not all of them. The table lists about 110,000 clones, around 92% of them singletons. The sequenced sample was peripheral blood, obtained on day 0 of AZD1222 vaccination. These receptors were obtained from an adult in good health.

The chain links TRBV12-3 or TRBV12-4 to TRBJ2-1; the match to TRBD2 covers 9 bases. This CDR3 spans 13 amino acids. V gave up 10 bases and J gave up 4 bases; unmatched junction bases: 5. The CDR3 sequence: CAISGLAYNEQFF. As DNA, the CDR3 is TGTGCCATCTCGGGACTAGCTTACAATGAGCAGTTCTTC.

V gene TRBV7-9 combines with J gene TRBJ1-4; D not resolved. The germline gives CDR1 SEHNR, CDR2 FQNEAQ (reference sequence). V lost 3 bases, J lost 1 base, and 6 bases lay in between. This CDR3 spans 14 amino acids. The CDR3 DNA sequence: TGTGCCAGCAGCTTGGGGTTAACTAATGAAAAACTGTTTTTT. Its translation: CASSLGLTNEKLFF. The full variable domain, in which reference TRBV7-9 and TRBJ1-4 provide the parts outside the CDR3, is DTGVSQNPRHKITKRGQNVTFRCDPISEHNRLYWYRQTLGQGPEFLTYFQNEAQLEKSRLLSDRFSAERPKGSFSTLEIQRTEQGDSAMYLCASSLGLTNEKLFFGSGTQLSVL.

This sequence joins TRBV25-1 and TRBJ1-5, with TRBD1 matching 8 bases. CDR3 length: 13 residues. V shed 3 bases, J shed 11 bases, and the junction held 6 bases outside the gene matches. The germline gives CDR1 MGHDK, CDR2 SYGVNS. CDR3 sequence: CASSDDRGRTQHF. CDR3 nucleotide sequence: TGTGCCAGCAGTGATGACAGGGGAAGGACCCAGCATTTT.

The chain links TRBV3-1 (or the pseudogene TRBV3-2) to TRBJ2-6; 7 bases align to TRBD2. Germline CDR1 reads LGHDT; CDR2 reads YNNKEL (reference sequence). Unmatched junction bases numbered 1, after V lost 2 bases and J lost 0 bases. This CDR3 region has 16 residues. For the CDR3, the DNA is TGTGCCAGCAGCCAAAGCGGGGTCTCTGGGGCCAACGTCCTGACTTTC. Translation gives CASSQSGVSGANVLTF.

This clone showed up just once. The V call is TRBV28, the J call TRBJ2-1; TRBD2 matches 11 bases. Germline CDR1 is MDHEN and CDR2 is SYDVKM. This CDR3 has 16 residues. V gave up 11 bases and J gave up 8 bases; unmatched junction bases: 17. CDR3 bases: TGTGCCTTCGGGACTAGCGGAAGGGGGCGGATCCATGAGCAGTTCTTC. Translated, it gives CAFGTSGRGRIHEQFF.

This clone has more than one count but fewer than ten. This chain uses TRBV9 with TRBJ2-2; 8 nucleotides line up with TRBD2. This CDR3 is 14 amino acids long. Trimming at V came to 5 bases and at J to 6 bases, leaving 6 bases not matched to a gene. Germline assignment: CDR1 SGDLS and CDR2 YYNGEE. CDR3 residues: CASRPGGPPGELFF. The DNA for the CDR3 is TGTGCCAGCAGGCCGGGAGGGCCCCCCGGGGAGCTGTTTTTT.

This chain joins TRBV27 and TRBJ2-1, with a possible D match to TRBD2 (6 bases). V was shortened by 6 bases and J by 2 bases, with 20 bases between the two germline ends. The CDR3 is 17 amino acids. Germline CDR1 is MNHEY and CDR2 is SMNVEV (reference sequence). The CDR3 is CASSTSAGYNPYNEQFF. DNA of the CDR3: TGTGCCAGCAGCACCTCCGCGGGATATAATCCCTACAATGAGCAGTTCTTC.

As DNA, the CDR3 is TGCGCCAGCAGGAAGGACGGGACTAGCCGGAATGAGCAGTTCTTC. Protein: CASRKDGTSRNEQFF. The chain links TRBV5-1 to TRBJ2-1; 9 positions agree with TRBD2. Germline-derived CDR1 and CDR2 are SGHRS and YFSETQ. The length of the CDR3 is 15 residues. V gave up 5 bases and J gave up 7 bases; unmatched junction bases: 10.

The CDR3 here is CASSDSRRDSSTENTEAFF. The CDR3 DNA is TGTGCCAGCAGTGACTCGAGGAGAGACAGTTCGACGGAGAACACTGAAGCTTTCTTT. This chain connects TRBV6-4 to TRBJ1-1, with D tentatively TRBD1 (5 bases). CDR3 size: 19 residues. Germline CDR1 is MRHNA and CDR2 is SNTAGT. V dropped 0 bases and J dropped 1 base, with 21 bases sitting between them.

V usage is TRBV7-9 and J usage is TRBJ1-4; maybe TRBD1 (5 bases). Looked up from germline, CDR1 is SEHNR and CDR2 is FQNEAQ (reference sequence). This CDR3 region has 16 residues. The ends were cut back, 5 bases at V and 8 bases at J, with 21 bases in the middle. The CDR3 region is CASSIDQGGQGEKLFF. In DNA form, the CDR3 reads TGTGCCAGCAGCATAGACCAGGGCGGCCAAGGGGAAAAACTGTTTTTT.

The chain employs TRBV5-1 and TRBJ1-6; D is uncertain. The CDR3 is made up of 14 amino acids. V was clipped by 3 bases and J by 7 bases, with 11 bases between them. Germline lookup yields CDR1 SGHRS and CDR2 YFSETQ. DNA of the CDR3: TGCGCCAGCAGCTACGGACTCATAAATTCACCCCTCCACTTT. Translated: CASSYGLINSPLHF.

This clone was seen a single time. The chain carries TRBV10-3 and TRBJ2-1; weak D call: TRBD1 (6 bases). The CDR3 spans 13 residues. Germline V gives CDR1 ENHRY, CDR2 SYGVKD. Trimming stripped 6 bases from V and 8 bases from J, with 14 bases between. CDR3 in amino acids: CAISLEGVDEQFF. CDR3 bases: TGTGCCATCAGCCTCGAGGGGGTCGATGAGCAGTTCTTC.

The rearrangement links TRBV27 to TRBJ2-5, with D possibly matching TRBD1 (6 bases). With 7 bases removed from V and 5 bases from J, the gap between germline ends came to 17 bases. Germline assignment: CDR1 MNHEY and CDR2 SMNVEV (reference sequence). The CDR3 has 14 residues. CDR3: CASTAPDRSETQYF. CDR3 in DNA: TGTGCCAGCACAGCTCCCGACAGGTCTGAGACCCAGTACTTC.

The gene calls are TRBV15 and TRBJ1-2; 7 bases map to TRBD1. The CDR3 is 13 residues long. The trim removed 3 bases at V and 4 bases at J, leaving 2 bases unmatched. The germline V gene encodes CDR1 LNHNV and CDR2 YYDKDF (reference sequence). The CDR3 region has the DNA TGTGCCACCAGCAGGGGACAGTTCTATGGCTACACCTTC. This codes for CATSRGQFYGYTF.

The chain combines TRBV28 with TRBJ1-4, with 7 positions matching TRBD1. The CDR3 is made up of 14 amino acids. V gave up 4 bases and J gave up 2 bases; unmatched junction bases: 1. Germline assignment: CDR1 MDHEN and CDR2 SYDVKM. This CDR3 reads CASSSGGTNEKLFF. The DNA of the CDR3 is TGTGCCAGCAGTTCAGGGGGGACTAATGAAAAACTGTTTTTT.

The chain employs TRBV9 and TRBJ2-1; 7 bases fit TRBD2. CDR3 length equals 16 residues. Per germline, CDR1 SGDLS and CDR2 YYNGEE. The junction had 11 bases not matched to a gene; V was cut back by 2 bases and J by 6 bases. The CDR3, as DNA: TGTGCCAGCAGCGTGGGGGAGGGGAGAATCGGCAATGAGCAGTTCTTC. The encoded protein is CASSVGEGRIGNEQFF.

This chain uses TRBV9 with TRBJ2-1, with D tentatively TRBD1 (5 bases). Trimming took off 4 bases at V and 3 bases at J, with 14 bases between the two ends. The CDR3 is 15 residues long. Germline CDR1 SGDLS, CDR2 YYNGEE. In DNA, the CDR3 is TGTGCCAGCAGCATCTCGACAGCTAACTACAATGAGCAGTTCTTC. As protein: CASSISTANYNEQFF. Supplemented by reference TRBV9 and TRBJ2-1, the full variable domain reads DSGVTQTPKHLITATGQRVTLRCSPRSGDLSVYWYQQSLDQGLQFLIQYYNGEERAKGNILERFSAQQFPDLHSELNLSSLELGDSALYFCASSISTANYNEQFFGPGTRLTVL.

The table lists this clone with a count of one. The rearrangement uses TRBV7-2 and TRBJ1-4; D call uncertain. In germline, CDR1 is SGHTA, CDR2 FQGNSA. This CDR3 has 17 residues. Trimming removed 3 bases from V and 3 bases from J, with 17 bases in between. CDR3 in amino acids: CASSLGYGLSANEKLFF. The CDR3 nucleotides are TGTGCCAGCAGCTTGGGTTATGGACTTTCGGCTAATGAAAAACTGTTTTTT.

The V call is TRBV28, the J call TRBJ2-3, with TRBD1 matching over 9 bases. CDR3 length: 16 residues. V lost 0 bases and J lost 6; bases outside the gene matches: 7. Germline CDR1 MDHEN, CDR2 SYDVKM. This chain's CDR3 is CASSLWGQGRADTQYF. The CDR3 bases are TGTGCCAGCAGTTTATGGGGACAGGGAAGGGCGGATACGCAGTATTTT.

The chain is built from TRBV6-1 and TRBJ1-2; D call uncertain. The germline V and J ends were trimmed by 0 bases and 4 bases, with 6 bases remaining between them. CDR3 size: 13 residues. Germline V gene lookup returns CDR1 MNHNS and CDR2 SASEGT. This CDR3 is CASSEAPSYGYTF. In DNA, the CDR3 is TGTGCCAGCAGTGAAGCGCCATCCTATGGCTACACCTTC.

In DNA form, the CDR3 reads TGTGCCAGCAGTAATCGCAGTTGGTACCAAGAGACCCAGTACTTC. Residues: CASSNRSWYQETQYF. J is TRBJ2-5 and V is TRBV27; D is undetermined. The germline CDR1 and CDR2 sequences are MNHEY and SMNVEV (reference sequence). V was trimmed by 5 bases and J by 0 bases, leaving 13 bases between them. The CDR3 spans 15 residues.